Below, one T cell receptor beta chain is given with its context. These data originate in a study of T cell clones after liver transplantation. Per the germline V gene, CDR1 is MDHEN and CDR2 is SYDVKM. V was pared by 3 bases and J by 1 base, with 4 bases of the junction left unmatched. The CDR3 is made up of 17 amino acids. Profiling relied on immunoSEQ multiplex PCR, and the TCRdb table lists in-frame clones only, not all of them. The data contain fewer than 9,500 clones, roughly 80% of them singletons. The sequences come from CD8+ T cells from blood, collected at the 22-month timepoint. The sequence derives from a human patient who received a liver transplant. Some T cells may trace back to the graft donor. This chain joins TRBV28 and TRBJ2-2; 11 nucleotides line up with TRBD2. CDR3 loop: CASSFPTSGVNTGELFF. For the CDR3, the DNA is TGTGCCAGCAGTTTCCCGACTAGCGGGGTGAACACCGGGGAGCTGTTTTTT. The whole variable domain, filled in from reference TRBV28 and TRBJ2-2, reads DVKVTQSSRYLVKRTGEKVFLECVQDMDHENMFWYRQDPGLGLRLIYFSYDVKMKEKGDIPEGYSVSREKKERFSLILESASTNQTSMYLCASSFPTSGVNTGELFFGEGSRLTVL.